This T cell receptor beta chain comes out of a study of T cells in Graves' hyperthyroidism and ophthalmopathy. General study results and limits: From stable hyperthyroidism, ophthalmopathy was separated by a 13 V-J model.

Among ophthalmopathy patients, the Clinical Activity Score reached at least 3, the NOSPECS grade reached at least 4, and duration remained under 3 months. Diagnoses used clinical symptoms, serum thyroxine and TRAb, thyroid ultrasound and orbital computed tomography. Approximately 9.3 ml of fresh peripheral blood supplied the PBMCs. This clonotype was counted only a few times. Antigen specificity is unknown. The CDR3 contains 16 residues. Trimming cost V 0 bases and J 10 bases; bases outside gene matches: 5. CDR1 is SGHVS, CDR2 FQNEAQ, per germline. Using RNA transcripts as the source, TCR beta CDR3 regions were amplified. With the HTBI primer set, the TCR CDR3 went through a first round of RT-PCR. TCRdb reprocessed the multiplex PCR reads with MiXCR, giving one entry per CDR3 protein. Of around 540,000 distinct CDR3 sequences detected, approximately 16% appear once; the ten largest clones hold less than 30%.

Sequencing used blood. The source of this sequence is a woman in her 30s with Graves' ophthalmopathy. J is TRBJ2-1 and V is TRBV7-8; TRBD2 aligns across 14 bases. This CDR3 is CASSLAGLAGEEEQFF. The CDR3 DNA reads TGTGCCAGCAGCTTAGCGGGACTAGCGGGAGAGGAAGAGCAGTTCTTC. The full variable domain, rest sourced from reference TRBV7-8 and TRBJ2-1, is GAGVSQSPRYKVAKRGQDVALRCDPISGHVSLFWYQQALGQGPEFLTYFQNEAQLDKSGLPSDRFFAERPEGSVSTLKIQRTQQEDSAVYLCASSLAGLAGEEEQFFGPGTRLTVL.